This paragraph covers one T cell receptor beta chain sequence. Its antigen is as yet unknown. TCRdb re-analysed the 5' RACE reads in MiXCR, keeping a single row per CDR3 protein. The sample gives about 720,000 distinct CDR3 sequences, around 8.6% of which show up once; 0.85% to 1% is in the top ten. These data originate in a study of identical twins. Study outcomes and limitations: Conclusions came from cross-sectional statistical analysis, not from following the same donors.

Germline CDR1 and CDR2: LNHDA and SQIVND (reference sequence). Trimming pared 5 bases from V and 6 bases from J, leaving 20 bases between. The CDR3 runs to 16 residues. These data are also associated with another study on yellow fever vaccine responses in identical twins. As reported in that work: Convergence reportedly seemed to mark part of the twins' vaccine T cell response, with personalization marking the rest.

The TCR comes from a woman aged 18-30 years in good health. The V call is TRBV19, the J call TRBJ2-1, with D tentatively TRBD1 or TRBD2 (5 bases each). Sequenced: PBMCs. CDR3 in amino acids: CASSFLTSNRLNEQFF. CDR3 DNA: TGTGCCAGTAGTTTCCTAACTAGTAACAGGCTCAATGAGCAGTTCTTC.